The 27 T cell receptor beta chains below come from one sample, sequenced in a study of T-cell reconstitution after alpha-beta-depleted transplantation in children. Using unique molecular identifiers, the investigators prepared the TCRbeta library. TCRdb used MiXCR to reprocess the PCR reads, holding one entry per CDR3 protein. The sample holds about 610,000 distinct CDR3 sequences, 27% seen once. This material consisted of PBMCs, taken before TCRalphabeta/CD19-depleted stem cell transplant. All receptors derive from a boy younger than two with Wiskott-Aldrich syndrome, due to receive a stem cell transplant.

Concerning this clonotype itself: The junction does not match germline at one end; this may be a read error. The chain recombines TRBV20-1 with TRBJ2-1; TRBD2 matches at 7 bases. The germline V gene has CDR1 DFQATT and CDR2 SNEGSKA (reference sequence). This CDR3 contains 16 residues. DNA of the CDR3: TGCTGTGCTAGGCCTGGAAGACTAGCCATATCCACTGAGCAGTTCTTC. It is translated as CCARPGRLAISTEQFF.

The chain uses TRBV4-2 and TRBJ2-3, with D unclear. Germline V gives CDR1 LGHNA, CDR2 YNFKEQ. The CDR3 contains 17 residues. V was trimmed by 0 bases and J by 0 bases, leaving 13 bases between them. The CDR3 nucleotides read TGTGCCAGCAGCCAAGAGTCCGGCTTATCTAGCACAGATACGCAGTATTTT. Translated: CASSQESGLSSTDTQYF.

The rearrangement uses TRBV20-1 and TRBJ1-1; D call uncertain. The CDR3 loop spans 15 amino acids. Trimming removed 4 bases from V and 0 bases from J, with 15 bases in between. Germline CDR1 DFQATT, CDR2 SNEGSKA (reference sequence). In DNA, the CDR3 is TGCAGTGCTAACAACCTCTGGACCTTGAACACTGAAGCTTTCTTT. This codes for CSANNLWTLNTEAFF.

CDR3 nucleotides: TGTGCCAGCAGATTCAGCAGTGAGCAGTTCTTC. It specifies CASRFSSEQFF. This sequence joins TRBV12-3 or TRBV12-4 and TRBJ2-1; no reliable D call. This CDR3 spans 11 amino acids. V was trimmed by 6 bases and J by 9 bases, leaving 9 bases between them.

The CDR3 protein is CSAKRALEQYF. CDR3 coding DNA: TGCAGTGCTAAGCGGGCCTTAGAGCAGTACTTC. The chain couples TRBV20-1 to TRBJ2-7; D is perhaps TRBD2 (6 bases). In germline, CDR1 is DFQATT, CDR2 SNEGSKA (reference sequence). V was pared by 4 bases and J by 7 bases, with 11 bases between. This CDR3 is built from 11 residues.

CDR3 loop: CSAERGNEQFF. DNA of the CDR3: TGCAGTGCTGAAAGAGGCAATGAGCAGTTCTTC. The chain combines TRBV20-1 with TRBJ2-1, with D unresolved. Germline CDR1 DFQATT, CDR2 SNEGSKA (reference sequence). The V end was cut by 5 bases, the J end by 6 bases, with 8 bases between. This CDR3 region has 11 residues.

The chain employs TRBV11-1 and TRBJ2-3; 9 bases match TRBD1. The CDR3 is 18 amino acids. Germline loops: CDR1 SGHAT, CDR2 FQDESV (reference sequence). With 5 bases clipped from V and 0 bases from J, the junction kept 12 bases outside the gene matches. CDR3 sequence: CASSKLTGGPLSTDTQYF. The CDR3 DNA sequence: TGTGCCAGCAGCAAACTAACAGGGGGCCCACTTAGCACAGATACGCAGTATTTT.

The chain couples TRBV28 to TRBJ2-7; 13 bases line up with TRBD2. V shed 2 bases and J 5 bases; nucleotides not matched to a gene: 15. The CDR3 has 19 amino acids. Germline V gene sequence: CDR1 MDHEN, CDR2 SYDVKM. CDR3 region: CASSLRWTSGRAVRDEQYF. Here the CDR3 DNA reads TGTGCCAGCAGTTTAAGGTGGACTAGCGGGAGAGCTGTGCGGGACGAGCAGTACTTC.

Only a few counts were recorded for this clonotype. V and J are TRBV5-1 and TRBJ2-3, with D perhaps TRBD2 (6 bases). Germline CDR1 reads SGHRS; CDR2 reads YFSETQ. V was shortened by 1 base and J by 6 bases, with 15 bases between the two germline ends. The CDR3 has 15 residues. The CDR3 sequence is CASSLFGGKTDTQYF. In DNA, the CDR3 is TGCGCCAGCAGCTTGTTTGGCGGGAAAACGGATACGCAGTATTTT.

This clonotype has only a few counts. The V and J genes are TRBV10-3 and TRBJ1-6, with 8 bases that match TRBD1. CDR3 length: 15 amino acids. The germline V gene has CDR1 ENHRY and CDR2 SYGVKD. Trimming took 5 bases from V and 0 from J; bases not matched to a gene: 0. CDR3 loop: CAISTGGSYNSPLHF. CDR3 coding DNA: TGTGCCATCAGTACAGGGGGCTCCTATAATTCACCCCTCCACTTT.

This clonotype was seen a few times. The chain combines TRBV15 with TRBJ1-4; 9 bases are shared with TRBD1. The germline V gene has CDR1 LNHNV and CDR2 YYDKDF (reference sequence). The J segment lost 6 bases and the V segment lost 7 bases, leaving 9 bases of the junction unmatched. The CDR3 sequence is 15 residues long. CDR3 sequence: CATTSYDRGDEKLFF. The CDR3 DNA reads as TGTGCCACCACCTCATATGACAGGGGGGATGAAAAACTGTTTTTT.

The J gene is TRBJ2-7, the V gene TRBV7-2; 8 bases are a match to TRBD2. The V and J ends lost 0 bases and 4 bases, in that order; junction bases with no gene match: 11. The germline V gene has CDR1 SGHTA and CDR2 FQGNSA. This CDR3 has 17 amino acids. The CDR3 region has the DNA TGTGCCAGCAGCTTAGCCGGGGGGGCGGGAGTACGGTACGAGCAGTACTTC. Protein: CASSLAGGAGVRYEQYF. The full variable domain, its missing parts supplied by reference TRBV7-2 and TRBJ2-7, is GAGVSQSPSNKVTEKGKDVELRCDPISGHTALYWYRQSLGQGLEFLIYFQGNSAPDKSGLPSDRFSAERTGGSVSTLTIQRTQQEDSAVYLCASSLAGGAGVRYEQYFGPGTRLTVT.

The chain carries TRBV30 and TRBJ2-7; the match to TRBD2 covers 8 bases. J gave up 2 bases and V 8 bases, and 2 bases lay outside the gene matches. Germline V lookup: CDR1 GTSNPN, CDR2 SVGIG (reference sequence). There are 11 residues in the CDR3. The CDR3 DNA sequence: TGTGCCCGGGAGGGGGCCTACGAGCAGTACTTC. This translates into CAREGAYEQYF.

This chain joins TRBV5-1 and TRBJ2-1; D remains unclear. Trimming cost V 1 base and J 7 bases, with 9 bases left between them. CDR1 and CDR2 from the germline V gene are SGHRS and YFSETQ. There are 13 residues in the CDR3. The CDR3 region is CASSLLQSNEQFF. CDR3 DNA: TGCGCCAGCAGCTTGTTACAGTCGAATGAGCAGTTCTTC.

This clonotype appeared a few times. V gene TRBV5-1 combines with J gene TRBJ2-1; 7 bases agree with TRBD1. The CDR3 runs to 11 residues. Germline assignment: CDR1 SGHRS and CDR2 YFSETQ. The trim removed 4 bases at V and 12 bases at J, leaving 4 bases unmatched. The CDR3 spells CASSANRGQFF. The CDR3 DNA reads TGCGCCAGCAGCGCGAACAGGGGGCAGTTCTTC.

This rearrangement joins TRBV10-3 to TRBJ2-7; a weak D match, TRBD2 (6 bases). Germline CDR1 is ENHRY and CDR2 is SYGVKD. CDR3 length equals 13 residues. Deletions cut 10 bases from V and 3 bases from J, with 16 bases between. CDR3 protein: CATRKEGHYEQYF. The CDR3 DNA reads as TGTGCCACCCGTAAGGAGGGTCACTACGAGCAGTACTTC.

The chain combines TRBV12-3 or TRBV12-4 with TRBJ2-7, with 7 positions matching TRBD2. This CDR3 spans 14 amino acids. Trimming took 5 bases from V and 0 from J; bases not matched to a gene: 4. In DNA form, the CDR3 reads TGTGCCAGCAGTCTGCGGGAGAACTCCTACGAGCAGTACTTC. Encoded protein: CASSLRENSYEQYF.

This clonotype has only a few counts. This chain links TRBV28 with TRBJ2-4; D may be TRBD1 (5 bases). Looked up from germline, CDR1 is MDHEN and CDR2 is SYDVKM. Trimming pared 7 bases from V and 0 bases from J, leaving 13 bases between. The CDR3 is 15 amino acids. CDR3 nucleotides: TGTGCCAGCATGACACAGGTTCTAGCCAAAAACATTCAGTACTTC. The encoded protein is CASMTQVLAKNIQYF.

The genes are TRBV5-5 and TRBJ1-2, with 7 bases lining up with TRBD1. The CDR3 is 13 residues long. Losses at the gene ends were 4 bases for V and 6 bases for J; bases not matched to a gene: 6. Germline V gene data show CDR1 as SGHKS and CDR2 as YYEKEE (reference sequence). The CDR3 DNA follows: TGTGCCAGCAGCATCGGACAGGCCGATGGCTACACCTTC. This gives the protein CASSIGQADGYTF.

The rearrangement joins TRBV5-1 to TRBJ2-7; D is ambiguous. V gave up 1 base and J gave up 5 bases, with 16 bases separating them. Per germline, CDR1 SGHRS and CDR2 YFSETQ. The CDR3 sequence is 15 residues long. DNA of the CDR3: TGCGCCAGCAGCTTGAGCCCGCTGTTAGTCAACGAGCAGTACTTC. Its protein product is CASSLSPLLVNEQYF. Filled out from reference TRBV5-1 and TRBJ2-7, the complete variable domain reads KAGVTQTPRYLIKTRGQQVTLSCSPISGHRSVSWYQQTPGQGLQFLFEYFSETQRNKGNFPGRFSGRQFSNSRSEMNVSTLELGDSALYLCASSLSPLLVNEQYFGPGTRLTVT.

The V gene is TRBV20-1, the J gene TRBJ2-1, with TRBD2 matching over 14 bases. The CDR3 contains 16 residues. Germline-derived CDR1 and CDR2 are DFQATT and SNEGSKA (reference sequence). V trimming: 5 bases; J trimming: 8 bases; junction bases outside the gene matches: 11. For the CDR3, the DNA is TGCAGTGCTGGAGGGACTAGCGGGAGAGGTGTGGATGAGCAGTTCTTC. Protein sequence: CSAGGTSGRGVDEQFF.

This clonotype was seen only once. The CDR3 sequence is CATTSRHRLTMGYTF. The CDR3 nucleotides read TGTGCCACGACGTCCCGGCACAGGTTAACTATGGGCTACACCTTC. V is TRBV19 and J is TRBJ1-2; tentative D call: TRBD1 (5 bases). Germline V lookup: CDR1 LNHDA, CDR2 SQIVND (reference sequence). V lost 10 bases, J lost 8 bases, and 26 bases lay in between. CDR3 length equals 15 residues.

This clonotype was counted a few times. The rearrangement joins TRBV7-2 to TRBJ2-5; D possibly corresponds to TRBD2 (5 bases). Trimming took 2 bases from V and 5 from J, leaving 9 bases between them. CDR1 SGHTA and CDR2 FQGNSA come from the germline V gene. The CDR3 length is 13 residues. The chain's CDR3 is CASSLRPSETQYF. As DNA, the CDR3 is TGTGCCAGCAGCTTAAGGCCTAGCGAGACCCAGTACTTC.

This clonotype was recorded only once. This rearrangement joins TRBV3-1 to TRBJ1-5; 11 bases match TRBD1. J was trimmed by 3 bases and V by 4 bases; bases with no gene match: 5. Per the germline V gene, CDR1 is LGHDT and CDR2 is YNNKEL (reference sequence). The CDR3 sequence is 16 residues long. CDR3 nucleotide sequence: TGTGCCAGCAGCCCCGGGGACAGGGGGTACAATCAGCCCCAGCATTTT. Its protein is CASSPGDRGYNQPQHF.

The chain combines TRBV29-1 with TRBJ2-7; tentative D call: TRBD1 (5 bases). V lost 7 bases and J lost 3, with 16 bases in between. In germline, CDR1 is SQVTM, CDR2 ANQGSEA. The CDR3 runs to 13 residues. CDR3 region: CSAKLDSRYEQYF. CDR3 nucleotides: TGCAGCGCCAAGCTTGACAGTCGCTACGAGCAGTACTTC.

The chain uses TRBV5-4 and TRBJ2-3; the match to TRBD1 covers 8 bases. Germline trimming cut 5 bases from V and 5 bases from J; bases unmatched to any gene: 7. Germline CDR1 reads SGHNT; CDR2 reads YYREEE (reference sequence). This CDR3 region has 14 residues. CDR3 sequence reads: CASSQLDRGDTQYF. Here the CDR3 DNA reads TGTGCCAGCAGTCAATTAGACAGGGGAGATACGCAGTATTTT.

The chain links TRBV28 to TRBJ2-5, with D perhaps matching TRBD2 (5 bases). The ends were cut back, 3 bases at V and 2 bases at J, with 10 bases in the middle. The CDR3 is 14 residues long. The germline CDR1 and CDR2 sequences are MDHEN and SYDVKM. The DNA for the CDR3 is TGTGCCAGCAGTTTTTCGAGGGTACAAGAGACCCAGTACTTC. Protein sequence: CASSFSRVQETQYF.